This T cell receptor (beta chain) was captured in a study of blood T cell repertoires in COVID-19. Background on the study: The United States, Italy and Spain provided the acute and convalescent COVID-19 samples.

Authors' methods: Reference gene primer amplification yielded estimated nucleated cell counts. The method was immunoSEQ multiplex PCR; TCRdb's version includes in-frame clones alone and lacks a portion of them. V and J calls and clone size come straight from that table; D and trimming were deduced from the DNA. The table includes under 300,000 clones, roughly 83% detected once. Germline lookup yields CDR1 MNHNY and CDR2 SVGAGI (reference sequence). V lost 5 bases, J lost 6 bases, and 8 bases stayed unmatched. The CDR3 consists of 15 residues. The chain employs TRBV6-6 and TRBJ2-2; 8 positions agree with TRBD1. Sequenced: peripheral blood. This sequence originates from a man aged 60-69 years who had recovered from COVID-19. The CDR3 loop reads CASSTSGGAAGELFF. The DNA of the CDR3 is TGTGCCAGCAGTACCTCAGGGGGCGCCGCCGGGGAGCTGTTTTTT.